This record looks at one T cell receptor (beta chain) sequence and its context. The CDR3 loop spans 14 amino acids. V trimming: 5 bases; J trimming: 3 bases; junction bases outside the gene matches: 4. Germline V CDR1 and CDR2: MNHEY, SVGAGI. These data are taken from a study of T cell responses to AZD1222 COVID-19 vaccine. In the study overall: Second-dose schedules of about 4 or about 12 weeks were combined.

This table comes from immunoSEQ multiplex PCR, and its TCRdb copy is limited to in-frame clones, with some not included. The sample contains around 170,000 clones, approximately 89% of which appear only once. The J gene is TRBJ2-7, the V gene TRBV6-5; 10 nucleotides line up with TRBD2. The sample in question was peripheral blood, obtained on day 0 of AZD1222 vaccination. This clonotype originated in an adult in good health. DNA of the CDR3: TGTGCCAGCAGTCCTCGGACTAGCGGCTACGAGCAGTACTTC. As protein: CASSPRTSGYEQYF.